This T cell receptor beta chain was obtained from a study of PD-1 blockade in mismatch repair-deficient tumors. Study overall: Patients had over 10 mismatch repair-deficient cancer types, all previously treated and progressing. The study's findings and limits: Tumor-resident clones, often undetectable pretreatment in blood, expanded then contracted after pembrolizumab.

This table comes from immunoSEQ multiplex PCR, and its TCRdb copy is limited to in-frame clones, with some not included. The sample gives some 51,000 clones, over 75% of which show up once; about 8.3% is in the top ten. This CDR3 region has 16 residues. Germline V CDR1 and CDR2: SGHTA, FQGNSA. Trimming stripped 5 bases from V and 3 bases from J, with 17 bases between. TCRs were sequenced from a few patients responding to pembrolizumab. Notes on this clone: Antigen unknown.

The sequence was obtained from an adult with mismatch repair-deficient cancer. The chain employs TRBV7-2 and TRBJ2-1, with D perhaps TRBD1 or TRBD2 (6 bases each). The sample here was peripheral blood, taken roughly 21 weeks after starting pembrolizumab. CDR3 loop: CASSRGQRQFYNEQFF. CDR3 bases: TGTGCCAGCAGCCGGGGGCAGCGCCAGTTCTACAATGAGCAGTTCTTC.